The sequence of this TCR beta chain was determined in a study of blood T cell repertoires in COVID-19. Across the whole study: Some COVID-19 samples were acute and others convalescent; all came from the United States, Italy and Spain. Sample material is recorded as cDNA or gDNA derived from T cells, B-cell-depleted T cells, or PBMCs.

From germline, CDR1 is WSHSY and CDR2 SAAADI. This CDR3 region has 15 residues. Deletions cut 0 bases from V and 2 bases from J, with 8 bases between. In the source study's methods: Amplified reference gene primers provided the basis for estimating nucleated cell counts. Clones were sequenced by immunoSEQ multiplex PCR, and TCRdb holds only the in-frame ones, with some missing. The DNA was the basis for D and trimming; V, J and clone size are from that table. The sample carries more than 85,000 clones, 65% to 85% recorded once. Source material: peripheral blood. The V call is TRBV10-2, the J call TRBJ1-3; D gene uncertain. The TCR sequence derives from an older woman with acute or convalescent COVID-19. The CDR3 is CASSESSVPGNTIYF. The CDR3 DNA follows: TGCGCCAGCAGTGAGTCATCTGTCCCTGGAAACACCATATATTTT.